A single sample gave rise to the 5 T cell receptor beta chains below, sequenced in a study of blood T cell repertoires in COVID-19. Sequencing was performed with immunoSEQ multiplex PCR; in TCRdb, only in-frame clones are kept and a portion is missing. The repertoire holds some 250,000 clones, with around nine tenths as singletons. Source material: peripheral blood. The origin of the receptors is a woman between 55 and 75 years old with COVID-19, enrolled during active disease.

The chain joins TRBV27 to TRBJ1-1; D perhaps matches TRBD1 (5 bases). V was cut by 0 bases and J by 7 bases, with 15 bases left in between. The germline V gene encodes CDR1 MNHEY and CDR2 SMNVEV (reference sequence). The CDR3 has 15 amino acids. The CDR3 bases are TGTGCCAGCAGTTTATCGTCGGGGGGGTGGGATGAAGCTTTCTTT. Amino acid sequence: CASSLSSGGWDEAFF.

The chain has TRBV19 and TRBJ2-3; 10 nucleotides match TRBD1. The V gene end was trimmed by 0 bases and the J gene end by 5 bases; junction bases not matched to a gene: 5. CDR1 is LNHDA, CDR2 SQIVND, per germline (reference sequence). The CDR3 sequence is 16 residues long. In nucleotides, the CDR3 is TGTGCCAGTAGTATAGACATGGGACAGGGGCGAGATACGCAGTATTTT. Protein: CASSIDMGQGRDTQYF. Full variable domain (outside the CDR3, taken from reference TRBV19 and TRBJ2-3): DGGITQSPKYLFRKEGQNVTLSCEQNLNHDAMYWYRQDPGQGLRLIYYSQIVNDFQKGDIAEGYSVSREKKESFPLTVTSAQKNPTAFYLCASSIDMGQGRDTQYFGPGTRLTVL.

The genes are TRBV3-1 (or the pseudogene TRBV3-2) and TRBJ1-3; D gene unclear. CDR1 is LGHDT, CDR2 YNNKEL, per germline (reference sequence). Trimming removed 0 bases from V and 4 bases from J, with 7 bases in between. The length of the CDR3 is 14 residues. The DNA of the CDR3 is TGTGCCAGCAGCCAAGATACAACAGGAAACACCATATATTTT. Encoded protein: CASSQDTTGNTIYF.

This clone was seen a few times. The J gene is TRBJ2-3, the V gene TRBV5-1, with no clear D. This CDR3 spans 15 amino acids. The V and J ends lost 0 bases and 4 bases respectively, with 12 bases between them. The V gene's germline CDR1 is SGHRS and CDR2 YFSETQ. The CDR3 nucleotides are TGCGCCAGCAGCTTGGATGGAGCCCCGGCAGATACGCAGTATTTT. Its translation: CASSLDGAPADTQYF.

V is TRBV6-6 and J is TRBJ1-1; 11 positions match TRBD1. CDR1 is MNHNY and CDR2 is SVGAGI in the germline V gene (reference sequence). J gave up 4 bases and V 7 bases, and 5 bases lay outside the gene matches. The CDR3 is made up of 14 amino acids. Here the CDR3 DNA reads TGTGCCAGCACCCTGGGGACAGGGGGCACTGAAGCTTTCTTT. It translates to CASTLGTGGTEAFF.